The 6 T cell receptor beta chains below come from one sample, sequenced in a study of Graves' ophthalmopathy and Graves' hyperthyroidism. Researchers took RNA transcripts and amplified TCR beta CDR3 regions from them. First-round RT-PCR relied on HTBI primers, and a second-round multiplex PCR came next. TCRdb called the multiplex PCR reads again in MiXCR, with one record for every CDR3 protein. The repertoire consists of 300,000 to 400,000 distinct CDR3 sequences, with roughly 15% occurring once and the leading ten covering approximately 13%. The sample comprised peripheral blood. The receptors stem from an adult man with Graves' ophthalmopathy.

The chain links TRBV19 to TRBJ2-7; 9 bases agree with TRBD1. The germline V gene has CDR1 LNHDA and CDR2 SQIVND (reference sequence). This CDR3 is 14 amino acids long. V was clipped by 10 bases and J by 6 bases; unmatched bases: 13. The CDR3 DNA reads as TGTGCCACCCAGCCCTCGGACAGGGGTGGCGAGCAGTACTTC. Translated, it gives CATQPSDRGGEQYF.

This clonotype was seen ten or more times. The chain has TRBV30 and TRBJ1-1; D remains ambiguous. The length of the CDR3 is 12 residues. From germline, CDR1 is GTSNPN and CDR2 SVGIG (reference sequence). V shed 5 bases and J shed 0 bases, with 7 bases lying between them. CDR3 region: CAWEGLNTEAFF. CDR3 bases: TGTGCCTGGGAAGGCTTGAACACTGAAGCTTTCTTT.

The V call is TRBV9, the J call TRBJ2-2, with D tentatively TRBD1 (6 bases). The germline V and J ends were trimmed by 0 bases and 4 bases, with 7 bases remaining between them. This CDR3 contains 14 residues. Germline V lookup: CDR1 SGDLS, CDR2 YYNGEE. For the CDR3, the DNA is TGTGCCAGCAGCGTAGTAGGGGGCACCGGGGAGCTGTTTTTT. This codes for CASSVVGGTGELFF. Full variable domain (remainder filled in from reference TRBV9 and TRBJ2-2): DSGVTQTPKHLITATGQRVTLRCSPRSGDLSVYWYQQSLDQGLQFLIQYYNGEERAKGNILERFSAQQFPDLHSELNLSSLELGDSALYFCASSVVGGTGELFFGEGSRLTVL.

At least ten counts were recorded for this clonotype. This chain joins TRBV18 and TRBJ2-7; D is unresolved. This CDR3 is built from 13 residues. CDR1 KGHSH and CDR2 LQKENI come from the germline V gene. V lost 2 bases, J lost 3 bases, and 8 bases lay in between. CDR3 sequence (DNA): TGTGCCAGCTCACCAAAACAGCACTACGAGCAGTACTTC. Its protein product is CASSPKQHYEQYF.

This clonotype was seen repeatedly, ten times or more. The CDR3 sequence: CASSPLQETQYF. The CDR3 DNA reads as TGTGCCAGCTCACCACTCCAAGAGACCCAGTACTTC. The rearrangement joins TRBV18 to TRBJ2-5; unclear D gene. This CDR3 is 12 amino acids long. CDR1 and CDR2 from the germline V gene are KGHSH and LQKENI. Trimming removed 1 base at V and 1 base at J, with 1 base between. Full variable domain (outside the CDR3, taken from reference TRBV18 and TRBJ2-5): NAGVMQNPRHLVRRRGQEARLRCSPMKGHSHVYWYRQLPEEGLKFMVYLQKENIIDESGMPKERFSAEFPKEGPSILRIQQVVRGDSAAYFCASSPLQETQYFGPGTRLLVL.

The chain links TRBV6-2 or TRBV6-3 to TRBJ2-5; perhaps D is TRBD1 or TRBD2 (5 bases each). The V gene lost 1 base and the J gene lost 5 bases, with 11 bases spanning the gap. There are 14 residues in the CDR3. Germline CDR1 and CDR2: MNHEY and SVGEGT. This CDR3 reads CASSYFSGTETQYF. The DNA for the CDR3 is TGTGCCAGCAGTTACTTCTCAGGGACCGAGACCCAGTACTTC.